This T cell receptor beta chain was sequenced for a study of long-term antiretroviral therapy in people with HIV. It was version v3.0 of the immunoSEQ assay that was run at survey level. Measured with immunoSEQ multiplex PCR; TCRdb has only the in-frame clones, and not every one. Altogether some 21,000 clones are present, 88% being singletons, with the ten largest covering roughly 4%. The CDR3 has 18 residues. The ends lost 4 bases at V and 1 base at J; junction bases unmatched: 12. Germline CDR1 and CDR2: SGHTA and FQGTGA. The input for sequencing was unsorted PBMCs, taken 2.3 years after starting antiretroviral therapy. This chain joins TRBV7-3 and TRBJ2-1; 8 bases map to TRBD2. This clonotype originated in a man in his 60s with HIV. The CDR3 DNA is TGTGCCAGCAGCTCGGGACTAGTGGGGGCAGGGTCCTACAATGAGCAGTTCTTC. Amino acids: CASSSGLVGAGSYNEQFF.